This T cell receptor beta chain emerged from a study of T cells in tuberculosis. Study at large: This South African cohort compared adolescents with or without latent tuberculosis against adults with active tuberculosis.

Each donor contributed about 100,000 T cells on average, unsorted. Assay: immunoSEQ multiplex PCR; the TCRdb copy retains only in-frame clones and omits some. The profile shows about 30,000 clones, 85% to 95% of them singletons. The material sequenced was PBMCs. The receptor was derived from a donor aged 10-29 years with latent tuberculosis or without tuberculosis infection.

The DNA of the CDR3 is TGCGCCAGCAGCCAAGGCTTTAGCTCGGGGGAGCAGTACTTC. It encodes CASSQGFSSGEQYF. The chain is built from TRBV4-1 and TRBJ2-7; the D gene is possibly TRBD2 (5 bases). The CDR3 is 14 amino acids. Deletions cut 1 base from V and 7 bases from J, with 14 bases between. In germline, CDR1 is MGHRA, CDR2 YSYEKL.